This note documents a single TCR beta chain sequence. Its antigen is not identified. This CDR3 is 18 amino acids long. The V and J ends lost 3 bases and 7 bases, in that order; junction bases with no gene match: 13. Per germline, CDR1 SGHNT and CDR2 YENEEA. The sample originates from a study of OX40 agonist ivuxolimab in advanced cancers. Profiling relied on immunoSEQ multiplex PCR, and the TCRdb table lists in-frame clones only, not all of them. The data contain tens of thousands of clones, 90% of them seen just once; the ten biggest clones take up approximately 5%. The study, taken as a whole, reports: What antigens the expanded peripheral T cells recognized was never established.

Source: CD4+ or CD8+ T cells sorted from blood, taken in a trial of the OX40 agonist ivuxolimab. This sequence originates from an adult with an advanced solid tumor such as melanoma, head and neck, liver or kidney cancer. This chain connects TRBV11-3 to TRBJ2-1; the match to TRBD1 covers 12 bases. The CDR3 coding sequence is TGTGCCAGCAGCTTCTATTCCGGGACAGGGGGCGAAGTGAATGAGCAGTTCTTC. Its protein product is CASSFYSGTGGEVNEQFF.